Included here is one T cell receptor (beta chain) sequence, with context. The antigen is not known. Regarding time point: time of PML onset. The entry originates in a study of multiple sclerosis patients with progressive multifocal leukoencephalopathy. Clones were sequenced by immunoSEQ multiplex PCR, and TCRdb holds only the in-frame ones, with some missing. The sample lists some 31,000 clones, more than 85% seen once, with roughly 3.2% in the top ten. Whole-study findings and limits: Most PML patients had lower entropy, suggesting less diverse TRB repertoires.

The CDR3 runs to 16 residues. The germline V gene has CDR1 SGHDN and CDR2 FVKESK. Trimming cost V 1 base and J 6 bases; bases outside gene matches: 9. The chain combines TRBV14 with TRBJ1-1; 9 nucleotides match TRBD1. The sequences come from PBMCs, collected from a patient treated with natalizumab. This clonotype was sampled from a human donor with progressive multifocal leukoencephalopathy. The DNA of the CDR3 is TGTGCCAGCAGCCAAGCCGGCCGGGACAGGGTCTCTGAAGCTTTCTTT. This encodes CASSQAGRDRVSEAFF.